One sample yielded the 18 T cell receptor beta chains listed below, sequenced in a study of T cell responses to AZD1222 COVID-19 vaccine. TCRdb keeps only in-frame clones here, not all; method: immunoSEQ multiplex PCR. The table records more than 110,000 clones, 85% to 90% of them present only once. The sample consisted of peripheral blood, taken 28 days after the second AZD1222 dose. Every receptor here comes from an adult who received the AZD1222 COVID-19 vaccine.

The chain joins TRBV6-5 to TRBJ2-7; tentatively, D is TRBD2 (5 bases). Germline lookup yields CDR1 MNHEY and CDR2 SVGAGI. The CDR3 has 12 residues. V shed 4 bases and J shed 5 bases, with 9 bases lying between them. The CDR3 DNA sequence: TGTGCCAGCAGTTCAAGGAGGAACGAGCAGTACTTC. It yields the protein CASSSRRNEQYF.

This chain connects TRBV5-1 to TRBJ2-3; D may be TRBD1 (6 bases). In germline, CDR1 is SGHRS, CDR2 YFSETQ. Trimming stripped 5 bases from V and 0 bases from J, with 10 bases between. The length of the CDR3 is 14 residues. The CDR3 DNA reads as TGCGCCAGCAGGGACAGCACTAGCACAGATACGCAGTATTTT. Translation: CASRDSTSTDTQYF. Drawing the rest from reference TRBV5-1 and TRBJ2-3, the complete variable domain is KAGVTQTPRYLIKTRGQQVTLSCSPISGHRSVSWYQQTPGQGLQFLFEYFSETQRNKGNFPGRFSGRQFSNSRSEMNVSTLELGDSALYLCASRDSTSTDTQYFGPGTRLTVL.

The chain has TRBV28 and TRBJ1-4, with 9 bases matching TRBD1. CDR1 MDHEN and CDR2 SYDVKM come from the germline V gene. With V trimmed by 2 bases and J by 7 bases, 2 bases remained unmatched. The CDR3 is 14 residues long. The chain's CDR3 is CASSLGQGIEKLFF. As DNA, the CDR3 is TGTGCCAGCAGTTTAGGACAGGGGATTGAAAAACTGTTTTTT.

The V gene is TRBV11-2, the J gene TRBJ2-5; 12 nucleotides line up with TRBD2. The CDR3 covers 15 residues. V lost 2 bases to trimming and J lost 5 bases; unmatched junction nucleotides: 3. CDR1 is SGHAT, CDR2 FQNNGV, per germline. The CDR3 DNA reads TGTGCCAGCAGCTTACTAGCGGGGGGGAAGGAGACCCAGTACTTC. Protein product: CASSLLAGGKETQYF.

The CDR3, as DNA: TGTGCCAGCAGTTTGGGGCGAACGGCCAAGCAGTACTTC. It is translated as CASSLGRTAKQYF. This chain connects TRBV12-3 or TRBV12-4 to TRBJ2-7; D possibly corresponds to TRBD1 (5 bases). V lost 3 bases, J lost 8 bases, and 14 bases lay in between. The CDR3 consists of 13 residues.

V gene TRBV23-1 combines with J gene TRBJ1-5; 10 positions match TRBD1. TRBV23-1 is annotated as an ORF whose role is uncertain. The CDR3 has 18 amino acids. V lost 2 bases and J lost 4; bases outside the gene matches: 11. In nucleotides, the CDR3 is TGCGCCAGCAGTCAAGCTCCATCCGGGACAGGGGATAATCAGCCCCAGCATTTT. Protein product: CASSQAPSGTGDNQPQHF.

This sequence joins TRBV27 and TRBJ2-3, with TRBD2 identical over 9 bases. Germline V lookup: CDR1 MNHEY, CDR2 SMNVEV (reference sequence). The CDR3 runs to 15 residues. Unmatched junction bases numbered 2, after V lost 2 bases and J lost 2 bases. The CDR3: CASSLAGGPTDTQYF. The CDR3 DNA sequence: TGTGCCAGCAGTTTAGCGGGGGGGCCCACAGATACGCAGTATTTT.

V gene TRBV7-9 combines with J gene TRBJ1-5; TRBD1 aligns across 9 bases. This CDR3 is 16 amino acids long. Germline V gene data show CDR1 as SEHNR and CDR2 as FQNEAQ (reference sequence). The V segment lost 4 bases and the J segment 4 bases; nucleotides outside the gene matches: 8. The CDR3 sequence is CASSSGQGPANQPQHF. CDR3 in DNA: TGTGCCAGCAGCTCGGGACAGGGCCCCGCTAATCAGCCCCAGCATTTT.

The rearrangement joins TRBV3-1 (or the pseudogene TRBV3-2) to TRBJ2-1; D unresolved. V dropped 8 bases and J dropped 7 bases, with 12 bases sitting between them. The germline CDR1 and CDR2 sequences are LGHDT and YNNKEL (reference sequence). This CDR3 is built from 12 residues. The CDR3 nucleotides read TGTGCCAGCGAAGGTAGTTGGAATGAGCAGTTCTTC. Residues: CASEGSWNEQFF.

J is TRBJ2-5 and V is TRBV15; tentatively, D is TRBD1 or TRBD2 (6 bases each). The CDR3 length is 16 residues. Per germline, CDR1 LNHNV and CDR2 YYDKDF (reference sequence). V was clipped by 4 bases and J by 2 bases, with 17 bases between them. CDR3 amino acids: CATSTDGGRGQETQYF. The DNA for the CDR3 is TGTGCCACCAGCACGGACGGGGGCCGGGGGCAAGAGACCCAGTACTTC.

The genes are TRBV18 and TRBJ2-1; 11 nucleotides line up with TRBD2. J was trimmed by 6 bases and V by 8 bases; bases with no gene match: 6. Germline V lookup: CDR1 KGHSH, CDR2 LQKENI. The CDR3 sequence is 14 residues long. CDR3 region: CASAPSGRRNEQFF. The CDR3 DNA sequence: TGTGCCAGCGCCCCTAGCGGGAGGCGCAATGAGCAGTTCTTC.

This chain uses TRBV19 with TRBJ1-4; perhaps TRBD1 as D (6 bases). Germline CDR1 is LNHDA and CDR2 is SQIVND (reference sequence). The CDR3 is 13 residues long. The V end lost 10 bases, the J end lost 5 bases, and 14 bases lay between the germline ends. The chain's CDR3 is CATSGQLNEKLFF. CDR3 sequence (DNA): TGTGCCACCTCAGGACAGTTGAATGAAAAACTGTTTTTT. Drawing the rest from reference TRBV19 and TRBJ1-4, the complete variable domain is DGGITQSPKYLFRKEGQNVTLSCEQNLNHDAMYWYRQDPGQGLRLIYYSQIVNDFQKGDIAEGYSVSREKKESFPLTVTSAQKNPTAFYLCATSGQLNEKLFFGSGTQLSVL.

The chain is built from TRBV5-1 and TRBJ2-7; TRBD1 aligns across 7 bases. V was pared by 6 bases and J by 5 bases, with 2 bases of the junction left unmatched. This CDR3 has 11 amino acids. The V gene's germline CDR1 is SGHRS and CDR2 YFSETQ. DNA for the CDR3: TGCGCCAGCAATGACAGGGACGAGCAGTACTTC. Its protein is CASNDRDEQYF. Based on the CDR3 plus reference TRBV5-1 and TRBJ2-7, the full variable domain is KAGVTQTPRYLIKTRGQQVTLSCSPISGHRSVSWYQQTPGQGLQFLFEYFSETQRNKGNFPGRFSGRQFSNSRSEMNVSTLELGDSALYLCASNDRDEQYFGPGTRLTVT.

V is TRBV3-1 (or the pseudogene TRBV3-2) and J is TRBJ1-2; D is possibly TRBD1 (6 bases). The CDR3 consists of 14 residues. The V gene's germline CDR1 is LGHDT and CDR2 YNNKEL (reference sequence). Trimming removed 0 bases at V and 2 bases at J, with 7 bases between. CDR3 DNA: TGTGCCAGCAGCCAAGAAACAGGGAACTATGGCTACACCTTC. Protein product: CASSQETGNYGYTF.

This chain links TRBV10-3 with TRBJ2-7; no clear D gene. Germline values: CDR1 ENHRY, CDR2 SYGVKD. The germline V and J ends were trimmed by 11 bases and 3 bases, with 20 bases remaining between them. This CDR3 is 14 amino acids long. The CDR3 sequence is CAVMNTDEFYEQYF. The DNA of the CDR3 is TGTGCCGTCATGAATACGGACGAATTCTACGAGCAGTACTTC.

This clone has just a few counts. The chain couples TRBV28 to TRBJ2-1, with 10 positions matching TRBD2. The germline V gene encodes CDR1 MDHEN and CDR2 SYDVKM. V was pared by 5 bases and J by 4 bases, with 5 bases of the junction left unmatched. CDR3 length: 15 amino acids. CDR3 region: CASSRTSGIYNEQFF. The CDR3, as DNA: TGTGCCAGCAGTCGGACTAGCGGAATTTACAATGAGCAGTTCTTC.

The rearrangement uses TRBV28 and TRBJ2-1; D is possibly TRBD2 (5 bases). The germline V gene encodes CDR1 MDHEN and CDR2 SYDVKM. The CDR3 spans 15 residues. V lost 4 bases, J lost 0 bases, and 10 bases lay in between. The CDR3 DNA follows: TGTGCCAGCAGTTCGACTATTCTCTCCTACAATGAGCAGTTCTTC. Encoded protein: CASSSTILSYNEQFF.

The DNA for the CDR3 is TGTGCCACCAGTGATTTGTATGCGGGCAACACAGATACGCAGTATTTT. This sequence encodes CATSDLYAGNTDTQYF. The chain uses TRBV24-1 and TRBJ2-3; D might be TRBD2 (5 bases). Germline V gene sequence: CDR1 KGHDR, CDR2 SFDVKD. Trimming took 0 bases from V and 2 from J, leaving 11 bases between them. The CDR3 has 16 residues.